The present entry profiles one T cell receptor (beta chain) with its context. Germline V gene data show CDR1 as MDHEN and CDR2 as SYDVKM. Trimming removed 2 bases from V and 1 base from J, with 10 bases in between. CDR3 length: 15 amino acids. Original processing notes: Using reference gene primer amplification, nucleated cell counts were estimated. Assay: immunoSEQ multiplex PCR; the TCRdb copy retains only in-frame clones and omits some. The DNA gave D and trimming, while V, J and clone size come from that table. The sample shows approximately 70,000 clones, approximately 90% of them seen only once. This sample was included in a study of blood T cell repertoires in COVID-19. About the research overall: Some COVID-19 samples were acute and others convalescent; all came from the United States, Italy and Spain. From T cells, B-cell-depleted T cells, or PBMCs came the material, which was cDNA or gDNA.

Sequences were obtained from peripheral blood. The sequence derives from an older woman with active COVID-19. This chain joins TRBV28 and TRBJ2-3; possible D gene TRBD1, 5 bases. CDR3 nucleotides: TGTGCCAGCAGTTTACCCAGGGTGGGCACAGATACGCAGTATTTT. This sequence encodes CASSLPRVGTDTQYF.